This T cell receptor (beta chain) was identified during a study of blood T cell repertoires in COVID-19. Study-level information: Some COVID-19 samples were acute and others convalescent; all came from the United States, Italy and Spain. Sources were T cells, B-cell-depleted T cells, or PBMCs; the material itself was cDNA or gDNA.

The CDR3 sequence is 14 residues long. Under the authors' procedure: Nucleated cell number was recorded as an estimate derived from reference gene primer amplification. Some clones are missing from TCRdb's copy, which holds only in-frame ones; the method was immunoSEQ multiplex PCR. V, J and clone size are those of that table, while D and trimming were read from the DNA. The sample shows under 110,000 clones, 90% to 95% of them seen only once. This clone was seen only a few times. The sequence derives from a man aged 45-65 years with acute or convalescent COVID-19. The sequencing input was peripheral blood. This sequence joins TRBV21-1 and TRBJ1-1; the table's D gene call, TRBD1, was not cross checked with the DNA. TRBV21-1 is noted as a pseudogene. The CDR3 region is CASSKARRGTEAFF. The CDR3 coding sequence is TGTGCCAGCAGCAAAGCGCGTAGGGGAACTGAAGCTTTCTTT.